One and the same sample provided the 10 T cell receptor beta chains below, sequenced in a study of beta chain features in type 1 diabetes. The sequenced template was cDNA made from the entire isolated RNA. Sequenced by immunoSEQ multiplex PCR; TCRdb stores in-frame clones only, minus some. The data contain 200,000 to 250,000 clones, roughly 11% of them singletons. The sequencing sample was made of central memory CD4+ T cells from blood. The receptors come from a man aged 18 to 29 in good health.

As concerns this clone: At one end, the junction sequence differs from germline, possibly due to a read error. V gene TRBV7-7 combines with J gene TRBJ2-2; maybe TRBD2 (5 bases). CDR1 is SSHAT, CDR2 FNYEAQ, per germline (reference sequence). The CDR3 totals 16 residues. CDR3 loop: CASSPRGRTSAGELFF. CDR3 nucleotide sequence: TGTGCTAGCAGCCCCCGCGGGCGCACGTCTGCCGGGGAGCTGTTTTTT.

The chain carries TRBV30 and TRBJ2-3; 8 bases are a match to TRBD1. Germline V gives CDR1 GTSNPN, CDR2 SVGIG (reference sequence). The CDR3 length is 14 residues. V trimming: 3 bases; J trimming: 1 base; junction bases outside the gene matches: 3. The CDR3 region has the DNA TGTGCCTGGAGCAGGGGGCGAGGCACAGATACGCAGTATTTT. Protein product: CAWSRGRGTDTQYF.

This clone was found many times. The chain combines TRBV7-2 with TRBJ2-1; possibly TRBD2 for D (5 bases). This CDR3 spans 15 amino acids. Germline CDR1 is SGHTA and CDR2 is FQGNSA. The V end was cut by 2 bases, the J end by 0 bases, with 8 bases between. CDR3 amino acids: CASSLSGVSYNEQFF. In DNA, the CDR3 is TGTGCCAGCAGCTTATCCGGGGTCTCCTACAATGAGCAGTTCTTC.

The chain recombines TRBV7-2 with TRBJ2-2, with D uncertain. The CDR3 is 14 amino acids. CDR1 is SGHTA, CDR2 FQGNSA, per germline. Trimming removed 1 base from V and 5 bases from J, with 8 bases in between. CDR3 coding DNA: TGTGCCAGCAGCTTAGTACTCCGAACCGGGGAGCTGTTTTTT. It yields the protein CASSLVLRTGELFF.

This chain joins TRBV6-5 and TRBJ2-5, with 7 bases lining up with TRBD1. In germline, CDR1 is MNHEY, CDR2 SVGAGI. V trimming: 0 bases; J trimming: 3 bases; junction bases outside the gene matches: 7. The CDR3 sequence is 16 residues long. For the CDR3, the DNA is TGTGCCAGCAGTTACTCGTTTGGGACAGACAAAGAGACCCAGTACTTC. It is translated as CASSYSFGTDKETQYF.

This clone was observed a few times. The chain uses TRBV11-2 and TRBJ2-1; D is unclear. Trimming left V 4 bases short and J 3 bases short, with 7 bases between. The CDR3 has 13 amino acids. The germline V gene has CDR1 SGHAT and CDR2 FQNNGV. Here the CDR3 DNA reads TGTGCCAGCAGCTCAGAAATCTACAATGAGCAGTTCTTC. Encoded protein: CASSSEIYNEQFF.

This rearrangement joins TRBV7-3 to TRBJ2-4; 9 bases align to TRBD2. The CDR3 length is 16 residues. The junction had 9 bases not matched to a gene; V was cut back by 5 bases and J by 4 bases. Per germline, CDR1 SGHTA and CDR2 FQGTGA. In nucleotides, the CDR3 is TGTGCCAGCAGCGAGAGCGGGAGGACTGGGAAAAACATTCAGTACTTC. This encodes CASSESGRTGKNIQYF. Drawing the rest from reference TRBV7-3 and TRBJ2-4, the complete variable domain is GAGVSQTPSNKVTEKGKYVELRCDPISGHTALYWYRQSLGQGPEFLIYFQGTGAADDSGLPNDRFFAVRPEGSVSTLKIQRTERGDSAVYLCASSESGRTGKNIQYFGAGTRLSVL.

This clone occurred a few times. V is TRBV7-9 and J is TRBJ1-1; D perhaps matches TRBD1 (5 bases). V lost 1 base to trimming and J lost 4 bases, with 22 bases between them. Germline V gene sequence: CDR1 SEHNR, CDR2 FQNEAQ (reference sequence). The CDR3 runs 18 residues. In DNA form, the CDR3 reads TGTGCCAGCAGCTTAGGCCCGGGCGTGGACTGGGGCGGCACTGAAGCTTTCTTT. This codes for CASSLGPGVDWGGTEAFF. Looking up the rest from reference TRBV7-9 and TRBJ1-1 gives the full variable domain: DTGVSQNPRHKITKRGQNVTFRCDPISEHNRLYWYRQTLGQGPEFLTYFQNEAQLEKSRLLSDRFSAERPKGSFSTLEIQRTEQGDSAMYLCASSLGPGVDWGGTEAFFGQGTRLTVV.

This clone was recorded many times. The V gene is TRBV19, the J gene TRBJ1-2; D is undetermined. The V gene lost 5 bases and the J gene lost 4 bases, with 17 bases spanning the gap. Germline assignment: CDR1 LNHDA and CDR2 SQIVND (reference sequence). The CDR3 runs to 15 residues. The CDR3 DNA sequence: TGTGCCAGTAGTCCAGAACCCGGAATCCCCTATGGCTACACCTTC. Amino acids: CASSPEPGIPYGYTF.

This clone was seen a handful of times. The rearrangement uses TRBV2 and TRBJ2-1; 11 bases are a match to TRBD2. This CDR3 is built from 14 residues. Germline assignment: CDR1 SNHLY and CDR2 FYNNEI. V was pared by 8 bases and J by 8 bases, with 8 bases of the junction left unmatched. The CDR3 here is CASALAGGFYEQFF. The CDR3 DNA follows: TGTGCCAGCGCCCTAGCGGGAGGTTTCTATGAGCAGTTCTTC.